The source of this T cell receptor (beta chain) is a study of control samples from healthy donors and cancer patients. Assay used: immunoSEQ multiplex PCR; TCRdb lists only in-frame clones, some missing. In the table there are 80,000 to 100,000 clones, just over 85% of which are singletons. Trimming cost V 4 bases and J 0 bases, with 7 bases left between them. Germline V CDR1 and CDR2: SGHNT, YYREEE (reference sequence). This CDR3 is 14 amino acids long. The TCR sequence derives from a man aged 30 to 45 in good health. This chain links TRBV5-4 with TRBJ2-2, with D possibly TRBD1 on 5 matching bases. The sequenced sample consisted of blood. The CDR3 is CASSIQANTGELFF. CDR3 bases: TGTGCCAGCAGCATACAGGCGAACACCGGGGAGCTGTTTTTT.